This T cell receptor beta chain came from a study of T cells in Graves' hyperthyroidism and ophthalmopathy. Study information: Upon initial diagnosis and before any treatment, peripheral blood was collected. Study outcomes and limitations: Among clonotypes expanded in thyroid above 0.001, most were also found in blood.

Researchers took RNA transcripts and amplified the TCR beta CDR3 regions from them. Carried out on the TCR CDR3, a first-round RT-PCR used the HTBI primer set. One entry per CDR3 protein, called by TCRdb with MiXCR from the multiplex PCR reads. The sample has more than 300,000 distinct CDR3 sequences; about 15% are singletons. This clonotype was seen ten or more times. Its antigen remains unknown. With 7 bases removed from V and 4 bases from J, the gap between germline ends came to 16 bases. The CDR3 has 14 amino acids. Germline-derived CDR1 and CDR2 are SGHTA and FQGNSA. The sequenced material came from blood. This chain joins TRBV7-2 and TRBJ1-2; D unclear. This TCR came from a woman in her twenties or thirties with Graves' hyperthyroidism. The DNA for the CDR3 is TGTGCCAGCACATTAGGAGTGGAGAGCTATGGCTACACCTTC. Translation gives CASTLGVESYGYTF.